This T cell receptor (beta chain) came from a study of T cells in Graves' hyperthyroidism and ophthalmopathy. Study findings and constraints: Blood also carried most thyroid clonotypes expanded above 0.001.

Lactation, pregnancy, other autoimmune disease or uncontrolled infection led to exclusion of patients. Clinical symptoms, serum thyroxine and TRAb, thyroid ultrasound and orbital computed tomography together formed the diagnostic basis. PBMCs stemmed from around 10 ml fresh peripheral blood. Many counts were recorded for this clonotype. Its antigen is as yet unknown. RNA transcripts were the template for amplifying TCR beta CDR3 regions. A first-round RT-PCR of the TCR CDR3 used the HTBI primer set. Using its own MiXCR run on the multiplex PCR reads, TCRdb lists one record per CDR3 protein. Of some 180,000 distinct CDR3 sequences listed, 15% to 20% were seen once; the top ten hold roughly 30%. The source is a woman between 50 and 59 years old with Graves' hyperthyroidism. Sample: blood.

CDR3 in DNA: TGTGCCAGCAGTCAGCGACAGAGACTTGGGCAGTACTTC. This translates into CASSQRQRLGQYF. The rearrangement links TRBV6-1 to TRBJ2-7, with D possibly being TRBD1 (5 bases). V was cut by 5 bases and J by 9 bases, with 17 bases left in between. CDR1 MNHNS and CDR2 SASEGT come from the germline V gene. This CDR3 contains 13 residues.